A selection of T cell receptor beta chains follows, all from one sample in a study of post-analysis software for immune sequencing data. MiXCR, run by TCRdb on the PCR reads, gives a single entry per CDR3 protein. The profile shows roughly 870,000 distinct CDR3 sequences, around 50% of them singletons. Sequenced sample: blood. These receptor sequences come from a girl aged 10 to 17 with multiple sclerosis. CDR3s include the opening cysteine and the closing phenylalanine or tryptophan. D genes are given only for firm matches. Only some rows state a clone size, as once, few, many or a class for expanded clones.

clone_size j_call d_call v_call cdr3_aa cdr3_nt
NA TRBJ1-2 NA TRBV29-1 CSVEVRRRRADNYGYTF TGCAGCGTTGAAGTGCGCAGGCGCAGGGCGGATAACTATGGCTACACCTTC
NA TRBJ1-1 TRBD1 TRBV5-1 CASRPDRGRISAFF TGCGCCAGCAGACCTGACAGGGGTCGGATTTCAGCTTTCTTT
NA TRBJ2-1 NA TRBV12-3/TRBV12-4 CASSEIPGLGRAHNEQFF TGTGCCAGCAGTGAAATTCCGGGACTGGGCCGGGCTCACAATGAGCAGTTCTTC
NA TRBJ1-1 TRBD1 TRBV4-2 CASSQAPGQGAIEAFF TGTGCCAGCAGCCAAGCCCCGGGACAGGGGGCGATTGAAGCTTTCTTT
once TRBJ2-5 TRBD2 TRBV20-1 CSASGRAGVQETQYF TGCAGTGCTAGTGGGCGAGCGGGGGTCCAAGAGACCCAGTACTTC
NA TRBJ2-7 NA TRBV6-1 CASSLTAGQYF TGTGCCAGCAGTCTCACGGCAGGCCAGTACTTC
NA TRBJ2-7 NA TRBV24-1 CATSDTDSYEQYF TGTGCCACCAGTGACACAGACAGCTACGAGCAGTACTTC
few TRBJ2-5 NA TRBV29-1 CSVLGKETQYF TGCAGCGTTCTGGGGAAGGAGACCCAGTACTTC
few TRBJ2-1 TRBD1 TRBV12-3/TRBV12-4 CASIAGTAYNEQFF TGTGCCAGCATCGCCGGGACAGCCTACAATGAGCAGTTCTTC
NA TRBJ2-2 NA TRBV29-1 CSVESPRPNTGELFF TGCAGCGTTGAGTCCCCCAGACCTAACACCGGGGAGCTGTTTTTT
NA TRBJ1-5 NA TRBV2 CASSELENQPQHF TGTGCCAGCAGTGAGCTGGAAAATCAGCCCCAGCATTTT
NA TRBJ2-1 NA TRBV29-1 CSVGEAGTTNEQFF TGCAGCGTTGGAGAGGCGGGAACTACAAATGAGCAGTTCTTC
NA TRBJ1-2 NA TRBV20-1 CSAREAPVNYGYTF TGCAGTGCTAGGGAGGCCCCAGTGAACTATGGCTACACCTTC
few TRBJ2-7 NA TRBV13 CASSLEGTYSYEQYF TGTGCCAGCAGCTTAGAAGGGACTTACTCCTACGAGCAGTACTTC
few TRBJ1-2 NA TRBV5-1 CASLDVAGARGYTF TGCGCCAGCCTCGATGTCGCGGGGGCACGTGGCTACACCTTC
NA TRBJ2-6 NA TRBV14 CASSQERQTSGANVLTF TGTGCCAGCAGCCAAGAGCGACAGACCTCTGGGGCCAACGTCCTGACTTTC
once TRBJ1-5 NA TRBV5-1 CASSLGFDQPQHF TGCGCCAGCAGCTTGGGGTTCGATCAGCCCCAGCATTTT
NA TRBJ2-3 NA TRBV20-1 CSAEIGGQTDTQYF TGCAGTGCGGAAATTGGGGGGCAAACAGATACGCAGTATTTT
NA TRBJ2-3 TRBD2 TRBV6-1 CASSSTKTSGRTDTQYF TGTGCCAGCAGCTCCACCAAGACTAGCGGGAGGACAGATACGCAGTATTTT
NA TRBJ2-1 NA TRBV5-6 CASSRSGTSNEQFF TGTGCCAGCAGCCGAAGCGGTACCTCGAATGAGCAGTTCTTC
NA TRBJ2-5 TRBD2 TRBV7-2 CASSLAGWYQETQYF TGTGCCAGCAGTCTAGCGGGATGGTACCAAGAGACCCAGTACTTC
NA TRBJ2-7 TRBD1 TRBV6-6 CASSSPTGAQYF TGTGCCAGCAGTTCTCCCACAGGGGCGCAGTACTTC
NA TRBJ1-2 NA TRBV12-3/TRBV12-4 CASSKQEAAYGYTF TGTGCCAGCAGTAAACAGGAGGCGGCCTATGGCTACACCTTC
NA TRBJ2-5 TRBD1 TRBV3-1 CASSQGDRAETQYF TGTGCCAGCAGCCAAGGGGACAGGGCCGAGACCCAGTACTTC
NA TRBJ2-1 NA TRBV5-6 CASSLGGGFYNEQFF TGTGCCAGCAGCTTGGGAGGGGGATTCTACAATGAGCAGTTCTTC
NA TRBJ1-2 NA TRBV29-1 CSVEGGWTMDNYGYTF TGCAGCGTTGAAGGGGGTTGGACGATGGATAACTATGGCTACACCTTC
NA TRBJ2-5 NA TRBV14 CASSISLRGTQYF TGTGCCAGCAGTATCTCGTTGAGGGGGACCCAGTACTTC
NA TRBJ1-3 NA TRBV29-1 CSVELAGNTIYF TGCAGCGTTGAACTAGCGGGAAACACCATATATTTT
NA TRBJ2-1 TRBD2 TRBV3-1 CASSQASGTLSSYNEQFF TGTGCCAGCAGCCAAGCTAGCGGGACCCTGAGCTCCTACAATGAGCAGTTCTTC
few TRBJ2-7 TRBD1 TRBV6-1 CAAGGTGAYEQYF TGTGCCGCTGGGGGGACAGGGGCCTACGAGCAGTACTTC
NA TRBJ1-4 NA TRBV4-1 CASSARIGDEKLFF TGCGCCAGCAGCGCTAGGATCGGAGATGAAAAACTGTTTTTT
NA TRBJ2-7 TRBD1 TRBV7-9 CASSPRTGGAAQYF TGTGCCAGCAGTCCTCGGACAGGGGGCGCAGCCCAGTACTTC
NA TRBJ2-3 NA TRBV12-3/TRBV12-4 CASRRDRPTSDTQYF TGTGCCAGCAGGCGTGACAGGCCTACATCAGATACGCAGTATTTT
NA TRBJ1-1 NA TRBV9 CASSTADRLKMDNTEAFF TGTGCCAGCAGCACCGCTGACAGGCTTAAAATGGACAACACTGAAGCTTTCTTT
few TRBJ2-5 TRBD2 TRBV29-1 CSVGIAGGPGETQYF TGCAGCGTTGGTATAGCGGGGGGGCCTGGGGAGACCCAGTACTTC
NA TRBJ2-7 NA TRBV5-1 CASSGGARESSYEQYF TGCGCCAGCAGCGGGGGGGCGCGGGAGTCCTCCTACGAGCAGTACTTC
NA TRBJ2-3 NA TRBV20-1 CSASLSGSTDTQYF TGCAGTGCTAGTCTTAGCGGCAGCACAGATACGCAGTATTTT
NA TRBJ2-1 NA TRBV21-1 CASSKHRTQGNEQFF TGTGCCAGCAGCAAACACAGGACTCAAGGGAATGAGCAGTTCTTC
NA TRBJ2-7 NA TRBV15 CATSRTTGTSSEGHEQYF TGTGCCACCAGCAGGACAACCGGGACTTCTTCAGAGGGCCACGAGCAGTACTTC
few TRBJ2-1 NA TRBV29-1 CSASHEQFF TGCAGCGCATCCCATGAGCAGTTCTTC
NA TRBJ1-1 NA TRBV20-1 CSARDLQGLATEAFF TGCAGTGCTAGAGATCTTCAGGGCCTCGCCACTGAAGCTTTCTTT
NA TRBJ1-2 NA TRBV5-5 CASSLYPGRGAGYTF TGTGCCAGCAGCTTGTATCCAGGAAGGGGCGCGGGCTACACCTTC
few TRBJ2-4 NA TRBV20-1 CSAREGGRLAKNIQYF TGCAGTGCTAGAGAGGGGGGTCGGCTTGCCAAAAACATTCAGTACTTC
NA TRBJ2-2 NA TRBV9 CASRTGPNTGELFF TGTGCCAGCAGGACAGGCCCCAACACCGGGGAGCTGTTTTTT
NA TRBJ2-6 NA TRBV3-1 CASSPTSRANVLTF TGTGCCAGCAGCCCTACATCGCGGGCCAACGTCCTGACTTTC
few TRBJ1-1 NA TRBV18 CASSPPGTPTEAFF TGTGCCAGCTCACCACCTGGCACCCCGACTGAAGCTTTCTTT
few TRBJ2-7 NA TRBV20-1 CSARISGGTYEQYF TGCAGTGCTAGAATCTCGGGCGGGACCTACGAGCAGTACTTC
NA TRBJ2-7 TRBD1 TRBV20-1 CSASGDRGLYEQYF TGCAGTGCCAGCGGCGACAGGGGGCTCTACGAGCAGTACTTC
NA TRBJ2-7 TRBD2 TRBV3-1 CASSQEYPGGNPYEQYF TGTGCCAGCAGCCAAGAGTATCCGGGGGGTAACCCCTACGAGCAGTACTTC
NA TRBJ1-1 NA TRBV3-1 CASRQYRVTEAFF TGTGCCAGCAGACAATACAGGGTGACTGAAGCTTTCTTT
NA TRBJ1-2 TRBD1 TRBV2 CASSEIRGQMKGGYTF TGTGCCAGCAGTGAAATCCGGGGACAGATGAAAGGAGGCTACACCTTC
NA TRBJ2-3 NA TRBV7-8 CASSLALVADTQYF TGTGCCAGCAGCTTAGCGCTAGTAGCAGATACGCAGTATTTT